The rows below give T cell receptor beta chains drawn from one sample of a study of siplizumab effects on memory and regulatory T cells. Clones were read by immunoSEQ multiplex PCR, and TCRdb kept only the in-frame ones, dropping some. In the table there are around 95,000 clones, 80% to 95% of which are singletons. The sequenced material came from CD4+ T cells sorted from blood. The origin of the receptors is a human donor in good health. CDR3s include the opening cysteine and the closing phenylalanine or tryptophan. A D gene is named only where the DNA matches it firmly. The size field is filled for only some rows; it gives once, few, many or a size class.

cdr3_aa cdr3_nt j_call v_call clone_size d_call
CASTQTGGRTDTQYF TGTGCCAGCACCCAAACAGGGGGCCGGACAGATACGCAGTATTTT TRBJ2-3 TRBV6-4 . TRBD1
CASSQGGAGDYNEQFF TGTGCCAGCAGCCAAGGGGGAGCGGGGGATTACAATGAGCAGTTCTTC TRBJ2-1 TRBV4-2 . TRBD2
CASSLRGGNEQFF TGTGCCAGCAGTTTGAGGGGCGGCAATGAGCAGTTCTTC TRBJ2-1 TRBV28 once .
CASSANTPREAGNTIYF TGTGCCAGTAGTGCAAACACCCCGAGGGAGGCTGGAAACACCATATATTTT TRBJ1-3 TRBV19 . .
CASSLGTGPNIQYF TGTGCCAGCAGCTTAGGGACAGGACCAAACATTCAGTACTTC TRBJ2-4 TRBV7-9 . TRBD1
CAWGTSGGGETQYF TGTGCCTGGGGGACTAGCGGGGGAGGAGAGACCCAGTACTTC TRBJ2-5 TRBV30 . TRBD2
CASTGQRRNTEAFF TGTGCCAGCACCGGACAGAGACGAAACACTGAAGCTTTCTTT TRBJ1-1 TRBV2 . .
CSVGDYEQYF TGCAGTGTGGGGGACTACGAGCAGTACTTC TRBJ2-7 TRBV20-1 . .
CASSPGTALVNTGELFF TGTGCCAGCAGCCCCGGGACAGCTTTAGTTAACACCGGGGAGCTGTTTTTT TRBJ2-2 TRBV5-4 . TRBD1
CAWRQTYGYTF TGTGCCTGGAGACAAACCTATGGCTACACCTTC TRBJ1-2 TRBV30 . .
CATQRGVNNEQFF TGTGCAACCCAGCGGGGGGTGAACAATGAGCAGTTCTTC TRBJ2-1 TRBV7-2 . TRBD2
CASSPGQTYGYTF TGTGCCAGCAGCCCGGGACAGACTTATGGCTACACCTTC TRBJ1-2 TRBV7-6 . TRBD1
CASSPGTSGGQETQYF TGTGCCAGCAGCCCCGGGACTAGCGGGGGGCAAGAGACCCAGTACTTC TRBJ2-5 TRBV11-3 . TRBD2
CASSSPGARNTIYF TGTGCCAGCAGCTCCCCTGGGGCTAGGAACACCATATATTTT TRBJ1-3 TRBV11-2 . .
CASSGQQGYSSYNEQFF TGTGCCAGCAGCGGCCAACAGGGTTACAGCTCCTACAATGAGCAGTTCTTC TRBJ2-1 TRBV9 . .
CASSISFSGGSSYEQYF TGTGCCAGTAGTATTTCGTTCTCGGGCGGGAGCTCCTACGAGCAGTACTTC TRBJ2-7 TRBV19 . TRBD2
CASSLAGESNEKLFF TGTGCCAGCAGCTTGGCCGGGGAGTCAAATGAAAAACTGTTTTTT TRBJ1-4 TRBV5-6 . .
CASSVGTGGELFF TGTGCCAGCAGCGTCGGGACTGGCGGGGAGCTGTTTTTT TRBJ2-2 TRBV9 . .
CASSDGTLGEKLFF TGTGCCAGCAGTGACGGGACCCTGGGGGAAAAACTGTTTTTT TRBJ1-4 TRBV6-1 . .
CASRLAGATGELFF TGTGCCAGCAGACTAGCGGGGGCCACCGGGGAGCTGTTTTTT TRBJ2-2 TRBV25-1 . TRBD2
CASSPTGTGGGYTF TGTGCCAGCAGTCCCACAGGGACGGGAGGTGGCTACACCTTC TRBJ1-2 TRBV6-6 . .
CASSLTGGVTFF TGTGCCAGCAGCTTAACCGGGGGAGTGACGTTCTTC TRBJ2-1 TRBV11-3 . .
CASSADRAGQPQHF TGTGCCAGCAGTGCCGACAGGGCAGGTCAGCCCCAGCATTTT TRBJ1-5 TRBV2 . TRBD1
CASSRGGRAFF TGTGCCAGCAGCCGTGGGGGAAGGGCTTTCTTT TRBJ1-1 TRBV5-6 . .
CASSLKVPNNEQFF TGTGCCAGCAGCTTAAAGGTCCCTAACAATGAGCAGTTCTTC TRBJ2-1 TRBV7-3 . .
CASSYLGPGYGYTF TGTGCCAGCAGTTACTTGGGGCCTGGATATGGCTACACCTTC TRBJ1-2 TRBV6-5 once .
CASSQIRDSIIKNIQYF TGCGCCAGCAGCCAAATTAGGGACAGCATAATCAAAAACATTCAGTACTTC TRBJ2-4 TRBV4-1 . TRBD1
CAWSVQGGNTIYF TGTGCCTGGAGTGTACAAGGTGGAAACACCATATATTTT TRBJ1-3 TRBV30 . .
CASTAGILETQYF TGTGCCAGCACCGCAGGGATCCTAGAGACCCAGTACTTC TRBJ2-5 TRBV6-1 . .
CASSQNQETQYF TGTGCCAGCAGCCAAAACCAAGAGACCCAGTACTTC TRBJ2-5 TRBV14 once .
CASRPDRASTEAFF TGTGCCAGCAGGCCGGACAGGGCGAGTACTGAAGCTTTCTTT TRBJ1-1 TRBV6-4 . TRBD1
CASSPASGGFSYNEQFF TGTGCCAGCAGCCCGGCGAGCGGGGGGTTCTCCTACAATGAGCAGTTCTTC TRBJ2-1 TRBV9 once TRBD2
CASSLARSAYEQYF TGCGCCAGCAGCTTGGCGCGGTCAGCCTACGAGCAGTACTTC TRBJ2-7 TRBV5-1 . .
CASSLSKNTEAFF TGCGCCAGCAGCTTGTCGAAGAACACTGAAGCTTTCTTT TRBJ1-1 TRBV5-1 . .
CASSFGQNYGYTF TGTGCCAGCAGCTTCGGACAGAACTATGGCTACACCTTC TRBJ1-2 TRBV5-4 once .
CASSLVGGATTDTQYF TGTGCCAGCAGCTTAGTAGGGGGGGCTACCACAGATACGCAGTATTTT TRBJ2-3 TRBV7-3 . .
CASVPGRGTDTQYF TGTGCTAGTGTCCCGGGGAGGGGGACAGATACGCAGTATTTT TRBJ2-3 TRBV12-5 . .
CSVDMANYGYTF TGCAGCGTTGATATGGCTAACTATGGCTACACCTTC TRBJ1-2 TRBV29-1 . .
CASNSRGTGELFF TGCGCCAGTAACTCAAGGGGCACCGGGGAGCTGTTTTTT TRBJ2-2 TRBV5-1 . .
CASSFDGQGNEQFF TGCGCCAGCAGCTTCGATGGACAGGGCAATGAGCAGTTCTTC TRBJ2-1 TRBV5-1 . TRBD1
CTSSQAPDKNTEAFF TGCACCAGCAGCCAAGCCCCGGACAAGAACACTGAAGCTTTCTTT TRBJ1-1 TRBV1 . .
CASSAGPARSPLHF TGTGCCAGCAGCGCAGGACCGGCCCGCTCACCCCTCCACTTT TRBJ1-6 TRBV9 few .
CASSFAGGHTGELFF TGTGCCAGCAGCTTTGCCGGGGGGCACACCGGGGAGCTGTTTTTT TRBJ2-2 TRBV7-6 . .
CASRWRAGGSYEQYF TGCGCCAGCAGATGGAGAGCGGGGGGCTCCTACGAGCAGTACTTC TRBJ2-7 TRBV5-1 . TRBD2
CASSIDTGQINEKLFF TGTGCCAGTAGTATAGACACGGGACAGATTAATGAAAAACTGTTTTTT TRBJ1-4 TRBV19 . TRBD1
CASSPIAGGITDTQYF TGTGCCAGCAGCCCGATAGCGGGGGGGATCACAGATACGCAGTATTTT TRBJ2-3 TRBV7-3 few TRBD2
CASSVEGQIIPTDTQYF TGTGCCAGCAGCGTAGAGGGACAGATAATTCCCACAGATACGCAGTATTTT TRBJ2-3 TRBV9 . TRBD1
CASPQGENEKLFF TGTGCCAGCCCACAGGGGGAAAATGAAAAACTGTTTTTT TRBJ1-4 TRBV19 . TRBD1
CASSSGGRGTGELFF TGCGCCAGCAGCTCGGGGGGGCGAGGGACCGGGGAGCTGTTTTTT TRBJ2-2 TRBV5-1 . TRBD2
CASSFDHSYEQYF TGCGCCAGCAGCTTCGACCACTCCTACGAGCAGTACTTC TRBJ2-7 TRBV5-1 . .
CASSLGKGSYNEQFF TGTGCCAGCAGCCTAGGAAAGGGCTCCTACAATGAGCAGTTCTTC TRBJ2-1 TRBV28 . .
CASSLGLAVPAGELFF TGTGCCAGCAGCTTAGGGCTAGCGGTCCCGGCCGGGGAGCTGTTTTTT TRBJ2-2 TRBV11-3 . TRBD2
CASSLNSGNTIYF TGTGCCAGCTCTTTGAACTCTGGAAACACCATATATTTT TRBJ1-3 TRBV18 . .